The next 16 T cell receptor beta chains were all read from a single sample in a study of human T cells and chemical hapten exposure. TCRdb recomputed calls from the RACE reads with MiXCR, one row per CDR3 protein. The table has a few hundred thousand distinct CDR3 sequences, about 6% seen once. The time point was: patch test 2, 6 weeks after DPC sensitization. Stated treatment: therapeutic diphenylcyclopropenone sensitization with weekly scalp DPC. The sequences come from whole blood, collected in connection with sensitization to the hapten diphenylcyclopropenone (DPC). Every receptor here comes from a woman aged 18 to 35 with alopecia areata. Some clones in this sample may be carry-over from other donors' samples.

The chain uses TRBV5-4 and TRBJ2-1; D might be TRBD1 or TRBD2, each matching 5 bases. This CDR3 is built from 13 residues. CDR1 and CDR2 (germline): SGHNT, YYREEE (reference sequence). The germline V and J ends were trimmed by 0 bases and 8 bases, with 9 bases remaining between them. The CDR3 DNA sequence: TGTGCCAGCAGCTTGGGGGGGTTGTATGAGCAGTTCTTC. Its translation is CASSLGGLYEQFF.

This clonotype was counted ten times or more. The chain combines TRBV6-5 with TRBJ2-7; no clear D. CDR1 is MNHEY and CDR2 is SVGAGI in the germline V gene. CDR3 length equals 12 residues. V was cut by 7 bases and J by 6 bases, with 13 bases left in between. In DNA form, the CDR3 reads TGTGCCAGCACCAATCGGGTAGGCGAGCAGTACTTC. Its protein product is CASTNRVGEQYF.

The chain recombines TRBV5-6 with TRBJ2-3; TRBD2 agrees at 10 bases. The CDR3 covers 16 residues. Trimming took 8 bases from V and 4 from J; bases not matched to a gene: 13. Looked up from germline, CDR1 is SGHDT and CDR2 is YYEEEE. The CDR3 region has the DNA TGTGCCAGTTCCCGGGAGCGGGGGGGCGGGCCAGATACGCAGTATTTT. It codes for CASSRERGGGPDTQYF.

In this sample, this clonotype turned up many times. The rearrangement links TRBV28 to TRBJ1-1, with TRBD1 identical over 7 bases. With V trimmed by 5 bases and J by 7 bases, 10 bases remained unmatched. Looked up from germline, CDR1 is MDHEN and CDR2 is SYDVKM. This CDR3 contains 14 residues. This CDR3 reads CASSEATGKLEAFF. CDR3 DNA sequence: TGTGCCAGCAGTGAAGCGACAGGGAAGCTTGAAGCTTTCTTT.

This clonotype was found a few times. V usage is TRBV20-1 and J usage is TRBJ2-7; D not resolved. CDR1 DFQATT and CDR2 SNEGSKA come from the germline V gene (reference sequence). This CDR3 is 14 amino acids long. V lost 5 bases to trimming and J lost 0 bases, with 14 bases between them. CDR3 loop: CSASSRLSSYEQYF. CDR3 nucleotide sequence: TGCAGTGCTTCTTCCCGCCTAAGCTCCTACGAGCAGTACTTC.

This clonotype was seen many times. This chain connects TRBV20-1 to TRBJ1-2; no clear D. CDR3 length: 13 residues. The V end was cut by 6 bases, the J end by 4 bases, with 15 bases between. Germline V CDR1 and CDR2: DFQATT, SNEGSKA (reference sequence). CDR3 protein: CSALEPVSYGYTF. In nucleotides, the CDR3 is TGCAGTGCCCTGGAACCAGTGTCCTATGGCTACACCTTC.

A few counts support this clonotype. CDR3 DNA: TGTGCCAGCAGCCAAGCTCCCCAGGGTGGCTCACCCCTCCACTTT. Translated, it gives CASSQAPQGGSPLHF. This chain uses TRBV3-1 with TRBJ1-6; tentative D call: TRBD1 (5 bases). Trimming took 1 base from V and 10 from J, leaving 14 bases between them. The CDR3 covers 15 residues. The germline V gene encodes CDR1 LGHDT and CDR2 YNNKEL (reference sequence). The variable domain in full, with the rest retrieved from reference TRBV3-1 and TRBJ1-6, is DTAVSQTPKYLVTQMGNDKSIKCEQNLGHDTMYWYKQDSKKFLKIMFSYNNKELIINETVPNRFSPKSPDKAHLNLHINSLELGDSAVYFCASSQAPQGGSPLHFGNGTRLTVT.

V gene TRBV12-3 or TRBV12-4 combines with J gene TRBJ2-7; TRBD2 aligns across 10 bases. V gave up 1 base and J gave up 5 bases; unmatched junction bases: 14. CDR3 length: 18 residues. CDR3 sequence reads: CASSLVLRGLAGEHEQYF. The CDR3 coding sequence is TGTGCCAGCAGTTTAGTCTTGAGAGGGCTAGCGGGGGAACACGAGCAGTACTTC.

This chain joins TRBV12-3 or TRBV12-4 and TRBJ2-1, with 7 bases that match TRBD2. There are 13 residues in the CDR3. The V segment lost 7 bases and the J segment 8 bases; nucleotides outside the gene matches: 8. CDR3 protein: CASTPGGSDEQFF. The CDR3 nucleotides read TGTGCCAGCACCCCCGGGGGGAGCGATGAGCAGTTCTTC.

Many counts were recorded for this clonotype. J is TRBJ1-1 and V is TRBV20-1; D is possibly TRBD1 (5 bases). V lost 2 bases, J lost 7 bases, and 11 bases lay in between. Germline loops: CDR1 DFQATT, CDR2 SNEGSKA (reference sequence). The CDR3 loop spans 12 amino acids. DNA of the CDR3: TGCAGTGCTAGATCGGGGGTACTTGAAGCTTTCTTT. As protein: CSARSGVLEAFF.

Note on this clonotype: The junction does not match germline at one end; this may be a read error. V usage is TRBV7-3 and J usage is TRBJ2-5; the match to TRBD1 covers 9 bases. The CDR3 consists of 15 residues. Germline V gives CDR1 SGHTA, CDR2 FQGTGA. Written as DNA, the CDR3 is TGTGCCAGCAGCCCTTCCGGGACAGGGAACCACCCGCTCGACTTC. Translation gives CASSPSGTGNHPLDF. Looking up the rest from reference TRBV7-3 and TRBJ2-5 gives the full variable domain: GAGVSQTPSNKVTEKGKYVELRCDPISGHTALYWYRQSLGQGPEFLIYFQGTGAADDSGLPNDRFFAVRPEGSVSTLKIQRTERGDSAVYLCASSPSGTGNHPLDFGPGTRLLVL.

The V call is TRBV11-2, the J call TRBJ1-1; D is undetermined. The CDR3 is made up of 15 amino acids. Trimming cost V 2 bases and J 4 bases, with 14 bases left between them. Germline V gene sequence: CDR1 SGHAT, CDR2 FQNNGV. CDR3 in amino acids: CASSLISTRSTEAFF. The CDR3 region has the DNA TGTGCCAGCAGCTTAATTTCGACAAGAAGCACTGAAGCTTTCTTT.

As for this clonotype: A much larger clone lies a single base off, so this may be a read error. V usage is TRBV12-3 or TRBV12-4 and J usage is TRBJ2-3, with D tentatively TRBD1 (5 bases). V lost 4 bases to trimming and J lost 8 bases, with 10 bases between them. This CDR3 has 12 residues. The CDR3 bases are TGTGCCAGCAGTTCACCTCAGGGTACGCAGTATTTT. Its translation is CASSSPQGTQYF.

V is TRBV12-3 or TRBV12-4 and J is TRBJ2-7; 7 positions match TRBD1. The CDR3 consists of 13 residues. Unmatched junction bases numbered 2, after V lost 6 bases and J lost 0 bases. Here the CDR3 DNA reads TGTGCCAGCAGACCAGGGGGCTCCTACGAGCAGTACTTC. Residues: CASRPGGSYEQYF.

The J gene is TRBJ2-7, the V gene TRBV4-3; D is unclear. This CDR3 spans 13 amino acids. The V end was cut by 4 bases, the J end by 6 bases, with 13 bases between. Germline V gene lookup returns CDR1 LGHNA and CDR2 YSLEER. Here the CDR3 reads CASSLLRTGEQYF. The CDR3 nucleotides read TGCGCCAGCAGCCTCTTGAGAACGGGCGAGCAGTACTTC.

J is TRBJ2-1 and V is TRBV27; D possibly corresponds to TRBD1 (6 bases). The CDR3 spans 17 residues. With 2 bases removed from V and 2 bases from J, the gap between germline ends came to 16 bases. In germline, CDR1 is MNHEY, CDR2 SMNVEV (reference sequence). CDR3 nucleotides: TGTGCCAGCAGTTTACCTTCCGGGACATCGACCTACAATGAGCAGTTCTTC. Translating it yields CASSLPSGTSTYNEQFF.